These 10 T cell receptor beta chains were all obtained from the same sample, sequenced in a study of early stage breast cancer tumors. TCRdb's table, derived via immunoSEQ multiplex PCR, lists solely in-frame clones and lacks some. This sample has about 36,000 clones, with around 68% found just once. Sequencing was performed on blood. The source of these receptors is a person in their 60s with breast cancer.

This clone was seen more than once but under ten times. The chain uses TRBV2 and TRBJ1-6; 9 bases align to TRBD1. The germline CDR1 and CDR2 sequences are SNHLY and FYNNEI. Trimming at V came to 6 bases and at J to 14 bases, leaving 8 bases not matched to a gene. CDR3 length: 13 amino acids. The CDR3 DNA follows: TGTGCCAGCAGGGGACAGGGCGACAATTCCCTCCACTTT. Its protein is CASRGQGDNSLHF.

This rearrangement joins TRBV2 to TRBJ1-3; D is unclear. The CDR3 sequence is 13 residues long. The V gene lost 5 bases and the J gene lost 7 bases, with 12 bases spanning the gap. The germline gives CDR1 SNHLY, CDR2 FYNNEI. CDR3 nucleotides: TGTGCCAGCAGTTCTGGACGACGGAACACCATATATTTT. Protein sequence: CASSSGRRNTIYF.

This clone was detected only a few times. The chain joins TRBV5-1 to TRBJ1-1; D uncertain. Trimming cost V 3 bases and J 4 bases, with 19 bases left between them. CDR1 is SGHRS and CDR2 is YFSETQ in the germline V gene. The CDR3 runs 16 residues. Here the CDR3 reads CASSWDYSGGLTEAFF. CDR3 in DNA: TGCGCCAGCAGCTGGGATTATTCCGGCGGACTCACTGAAGCTTTCTTT.

This chain connects TRBV30 to TRBJ2-7; TRBD1 matches at 9 bases. V was clipped by 4 bases and J by 5 bases; unmatched bases: 6. Looked up from germline, CDR1 is GTSNPN and CDR2 is SVGIG (reference sequence). The CDR3 spans 13 residues. The DNA for the CDR3 is TGTGCCTGGAAGTTAACAGGGGGCAACGAGCAGTACTTC. This sequence encodes CAWKLTGGNEQYF.

J is TRBJ2-1 and V is TRBV5-1; D is unresolved. Trimming took 0 bases from V and 4 from J, leaving 14 bases between them. The germline V gene has CDR1 SGHRS and CDR2 YFSETQ. The CDR3 extends over 16 amino acids. DNA of the CDR3: TGCGCCAGCAGCTTGGAGGGCAGAACAAGGTACAATGAGCAGTTCTTC. Translated: CASSLEGRTRYNEQFF.

The rearrangement links TRBV5-1 to TRBJ2-1; 7 positions match TRBD2. CDR3 length: 17 residues. CDR1 SGHRS and CDR2 YFSETQ come from the germline V gene. V gave up 2 bases and J gave up 7 bases; unmatched junction bases: 15. CDR3 amino acids: CASSFSQGAGYRNEQFF. CDR3 nucleotide sequence: TGCGCCAGCAGCTTCTCCCAGGGAGCGGGATATAGAAATGAGCAGTTCTTC.

The chain uses TRBV28 and TRBJ2-3, with 13 bases fitting TRBD2. The CDR3 runs 20 residues. The V gene end was trimmed by 4 bases and the J gene end by 8 bases; junction bases not matched to a gene: 21. The V gene's germline CDR1 is MDHEN and CDR2 SYDVKM. The CDR3: CASSYKPGLAGKSSTGTQYF. DNA for the CDR3: TGTGCCAGCAGTTATAAACCGGGACTAGCGGGGAAAAGCTCAACGGGTACGCAGTATTTT. Drawing the rest from reference TRBV28 and TRBJ2-3, the complete variable domain is DVKVTQSSRYLVKRTGEKVFLECVQDMDHENMFWYRQDPGLGLRLIYFSYDVKMKEKGDIPEGYSVSREKKERFSLILESASTNQTSMYLCASSYKPGLAGKSSTGTQYFGPGTRLTVL.

This clone was picked up one time. This chain links TRBV6-6 with TRBJ2-2; D might be TRBD1 (6 bases). Looked up from germline, CDR1 is MNHNY and CDR2 is SVGAGI (reference sequence). The CDR3 runs to 13 residues. The ends were cut back, 10 bases at V and 9 bases at J, with 18 bases in the middle. In DNA form, the CDR3 reads TGTGCCATCTTAAACAGGGATTTACGGGAGCTGTTTTTT. Translated: CAILNRDLRELFF.

The chain joins TRBV15 to TRBJ2-7; D tentatively reads TRBD1 or TRBD2 (5 bases each). The germline CDR1 and CDR2 sequences are LNHNV and YYDKDF (reference sequence). The V end lost 0 bases, the J end lost 4 bases, and 10 bases lay between the germline ends. The CDR3 has 14 amino acids. This CDR3 is CATSREMGPYEQYF. DNA for the CDR3: TGTGCCACCAGCAGAGAGATGGGACCATACGAGCAGTACTTC. Complete variable domain (other parts from reference TRBV15 and TRBJ2-7): DAMVIQNPRYQVTQFGKPVTLSCSQTLNHNVMYWYQQKSSQAPKLLFHYYDKDFNNEADTPDNFQSRRPNTSFCFLDIRSPGLGDTAMYLCATSREMGPYEQYFGPGTRLTVT.

The gene calls are TRBV5-1 and TRBJ1-4; D unresolved. V was clipped by 0 bases and J by 0 bases, with 9 bases between them. There are 16 residues in the CDR3. CDR1 is SGHRS and CDR2 is YFSETQ in the germline V gene. The CDR3 reads CASSLVTAATNEKLFF. The CDR3 nucleotides read TGCGCCAGCAGCTTGGTAACCGCTGCAACTAATGAAAAACTGTTTTTT.